The entry below describes one T cell receptor (beta chain). The data stem from a study of blood T cell repertoires in COVID-19. As processed by the authors: Amplifying reference gene primers gave estimates of nucleated cell counts. The assay was immunoSEQ multiplex PCR, and TCRdb's table has in-frame clones only and misses some. Clone size and the V and J calls come from that table; the DNA yielded D and trimming. The sample lists about 86,000 clones, approximately 79% occurring once. CDR1 and CDR2 (germline): SQVTM, ANQGSEA. The V and J ends lost 5 bases and 8 bases respectively, with 22 bases between them. This CDR3 region has 15 residues.

This sequence originates from a man in his 70s with acute or convalescent COVID-19. The chain has TRBV29-1 and TRBJ2-1, with D tentatively TRBD1 (7 bases). Sequenced input: peripheral blood. CDR3 residues: CSVRGLQGKEYEQFF. The CDR3 DNA follows: TGCAGCGTTCGGGGGTTACAGGGGAAGGAGTATGAGCAGTTCTTC.